This TCR beta chain was identified in a study of OX40 agonist ivuxolimab in advanced cancers. At the level of the study: Ivuxolimab, an antibody acting as an agonist of OX40 (CD134), was used to treat patients. Enrolled patients in dose escalation had cancers that were hepatocellular carcinoma, melanoma, renal cell or head and neck cancer. The study reported partial responses in three patients: one hepatocellular carcinoma, two cutaneous melanoma.

V was shortened by 0 bases and J by 0 bases, with 9 bases between the two germline ends. CDR3 length: 16 amino acids. CDR1 is SGHDN, CDR2 FVKESK, per germline. Profiled with immunoSEQ multiplex PCR; TCRdb holds only in-frame clones, not every one. The table records some 100,000 clones, 80% to 90% of them present only once. The specimen was CD4+ or CD8+ T cells sorted from blood, collected in a trial of the OX40 agonist ivuxolimab. J is TRBJ1-3 and V is TRBV14; unclear D gene. The TCR sequence derives from an adult with an advanced solid tumor such as melanoma, head and neck, liver or kidney cancer. CDR3 region: CASSQDAASSGNTIYF. The CDR3 DNA follows: TGTGCCAGCAGCCAAGACGCAGCGAGCTCTGGAAACACCATATATTTT. Supplemented by reference TRBV14 and TRBJ1-3, the full variable domain reads EAGVTQFPSHSVIEKGQTVTLRCDPISGHDNLYWYRRVMGKEIKFLLHFVKESKQDESGMPNNRFLAERTGGTYSTLKVQPAELEDSGVYFCASSQDAASSGNTIYFGEGSWLTVV.